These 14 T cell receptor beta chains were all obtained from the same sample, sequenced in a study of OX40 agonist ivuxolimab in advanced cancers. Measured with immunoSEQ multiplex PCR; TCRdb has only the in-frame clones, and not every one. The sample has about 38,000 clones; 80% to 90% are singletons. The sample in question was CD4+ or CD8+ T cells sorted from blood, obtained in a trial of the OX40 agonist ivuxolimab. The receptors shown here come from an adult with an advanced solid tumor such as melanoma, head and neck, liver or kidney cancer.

The CDR3 region has the DNA TGTGCCAGCAGCTTAGTAAGGTCTGGAGGCTACACCTTC. Protein sequence: CASSLVRSGGYTF. The V call is TRBV7-7, the J call TRBJ1-2, with D unresolved. The V end was cut by 1 base, the J end by 8 bases, with 11 bases between. There are 13 residues in the CDR3. Germline V gene sequence: CDR1 SSHAT, CDR2 FNYEAQ (reference sequence).

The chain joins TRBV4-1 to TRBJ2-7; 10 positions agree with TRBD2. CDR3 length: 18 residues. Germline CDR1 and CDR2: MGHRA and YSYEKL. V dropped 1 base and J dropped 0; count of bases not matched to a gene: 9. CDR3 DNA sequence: TGCGCCAGCAGCCAAGGATCAAGCGGGGGGGCCATCTCCTACGAGCAGTACTTC. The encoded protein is CASSQGSSGGAISYEQYF.

The DNA of the CDR3 is TGTGCCAGCACCTCCATGGGAGGGGTCCCAGAGACCCAGTACTTC. Translating it yields CASTSMGGVPETQYF. V gene TRBV27 combines with J gene TRBJ2-5, with 7 bases that match TRBD2. After removal of 7 bases from V and 4 bases from J, the junction contained 12 bases not matched to a gene. The germline gives CDR1 MNHEY, CDR2 SMNVEV (reference sequence). The CDR3 length is 15 residues.

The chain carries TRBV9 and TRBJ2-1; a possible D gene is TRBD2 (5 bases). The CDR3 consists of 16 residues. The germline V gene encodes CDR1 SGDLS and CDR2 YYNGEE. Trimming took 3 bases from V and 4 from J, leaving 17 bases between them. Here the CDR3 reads CASSAPGSPVYNEQFF. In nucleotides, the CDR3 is TGTGCCAGCAGCGCCCCGGGGTCCCCCGTGTACAATGAGCAGTTCTTC.

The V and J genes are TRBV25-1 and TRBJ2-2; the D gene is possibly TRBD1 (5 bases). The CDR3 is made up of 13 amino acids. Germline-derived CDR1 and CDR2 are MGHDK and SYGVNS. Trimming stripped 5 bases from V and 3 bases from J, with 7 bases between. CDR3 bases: TGTGCCAGCAGTTCAGGGTACACCGGGGAGCTGTTTTTT. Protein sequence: CASSSGYTGELFF.

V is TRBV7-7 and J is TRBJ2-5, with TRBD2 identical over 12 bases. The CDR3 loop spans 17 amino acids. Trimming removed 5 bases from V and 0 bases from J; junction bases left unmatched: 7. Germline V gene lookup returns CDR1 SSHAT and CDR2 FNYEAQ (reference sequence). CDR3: CASSARLAGDYQETQYF. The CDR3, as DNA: TGTGCCAGCAGCGCGCGACTAGCGGGGGACTACCAAGAGACCCAGTACTTC.

For the CDR3, the DNA is TGTGCCAGCATATCGGACAGGGCCCAAGAGACCCAGTACTTC. Protein sequence: CASISDRAQETQYF. This sequence joins TRBV28 and TRBJ2-5, with 8 bases aligning to TRBD1. The CDR3 consists of 14 residues. J was trimmed by 1 base and V by 7 bases; bases with no gene match: 5. CDR1 is MDHEN, CDR2 SYDVKM, per germline.

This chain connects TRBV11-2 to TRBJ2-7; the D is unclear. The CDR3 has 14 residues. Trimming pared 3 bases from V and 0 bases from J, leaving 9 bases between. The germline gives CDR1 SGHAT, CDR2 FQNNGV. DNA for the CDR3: TGTGCCAGCAGCTTTGGCGGACCCTCCTACGAGCAGTACTTC. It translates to CASSFGGPSYEQYF.

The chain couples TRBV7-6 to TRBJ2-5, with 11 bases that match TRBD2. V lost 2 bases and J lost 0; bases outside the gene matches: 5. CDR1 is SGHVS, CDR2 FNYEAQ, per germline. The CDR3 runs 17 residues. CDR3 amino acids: CASSLRLAGLYQETQYF. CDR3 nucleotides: TGTGCCAGCAGCTTACGACTAGCGGGGTTGTACCAAGAGACCCAGTACTTC.

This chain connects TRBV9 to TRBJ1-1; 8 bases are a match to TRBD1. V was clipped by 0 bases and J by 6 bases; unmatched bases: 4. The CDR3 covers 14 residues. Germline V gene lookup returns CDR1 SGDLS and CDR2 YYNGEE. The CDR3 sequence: CASSVAEQGAEAFF. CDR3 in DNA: TGTGCCAGCAGCGTAGCCGAACAGGGGGCTGAAGCTTTCTTT.

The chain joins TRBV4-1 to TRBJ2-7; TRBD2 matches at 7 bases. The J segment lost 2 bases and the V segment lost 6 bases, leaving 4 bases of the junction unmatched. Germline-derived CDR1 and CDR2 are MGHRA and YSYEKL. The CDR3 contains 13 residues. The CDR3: CASSSGGTYEQYF. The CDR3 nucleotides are TGCGCCAGCAGTTCGGGGGGAACCTACGAGCAGTACTTC.

DNA for the CDR3: TGCGCCAGCAGCCAAGATTGGAGGGGGAGCTCCTACGAGCAGTACTTC. Translation gives CASSQDWRGSSYEQYF. The chain is built from TRBV4-1 and TRBJ2-5; D could derive from TRBD1 or TRBD2 (6 bases each). The J call may be wrong; the DNA end is better matched by TRBJ2-7. Germline V CDR1 and CDR2: MGHRA, YSYEKL. There are 16 residues in the CDR3.

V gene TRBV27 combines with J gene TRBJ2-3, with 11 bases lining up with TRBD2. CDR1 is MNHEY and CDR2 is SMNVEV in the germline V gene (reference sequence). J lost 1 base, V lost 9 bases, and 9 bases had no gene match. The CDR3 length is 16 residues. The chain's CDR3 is CASRSGTSGRTDTQYF. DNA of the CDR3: TGTGCCAGTCGATCCGGGACTAGCGGCCGCACAGATACGCAGTATTTT.

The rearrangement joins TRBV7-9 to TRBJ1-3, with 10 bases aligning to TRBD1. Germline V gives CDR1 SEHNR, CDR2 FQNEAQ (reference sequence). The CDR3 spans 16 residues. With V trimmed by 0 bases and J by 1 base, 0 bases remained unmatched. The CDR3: CASSLAGQGSGNTIYF. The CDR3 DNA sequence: TGTGCCAGCAGCTTAGCGGGACAGGGGTCTGGAAACACCATATATTTT.